This entry concerns a single T cell receptor (beta chain). Original handling: Amplification of reference gene primers was used by the study to estimate nucleated cell counts. The assay was immunoSEQ multiplex PCR, and TCRdb's table has in-frame clones only and misses some. Clone size and V and J calls were adopted from that table, with D and trimming inferred from the DNA. The sample consists of 130,000 to 150,000 clones, around 81% of them appearing once. This entry is derived from a study of blood T cell repertoires in COVID-19. About the study: PBMCs, B-cell-depleted T cells, or T cells were the source of the cDNA or gDNA that made up the material.

Self-reported history from a screening survey and questionnaire set each donor's cohort. Recovered status in Cohort 3 required two negative PCRs, clearance, or symptom resolution. This receptor was obtained from a middle-aged woman who had recovered from COVID-19. Sequences were obtained from PBMCs or T cells enriched from blood (not recorded which).

CDR3 sequence: CASSIVGMTVADTQYF. CDR3 DNA sequence: TGTGCCAGTAGTATAGTCGGGATGACGGTGGCAGATACGCAGTATTTT. This chain uses TRBV19 with TRBJ2-3; D is possibly TRBD2 (5 bases). The CDR3 has 16 amino acids. The germline V gene encodes CDR1 LNHDA and CDR2 SQIVND (reference sequence). The V end lost 1 base, the J end lost 4 bases, and 15 bases lay between the germline ends.